These T cell receptor beta chains were read from a single sample in a study of CD8 T cells in ankylosing spondylitis. TCRdb re-analysed the 5' RACE reads in MiXCR, keeping a single row per CDR3 protein. The sample carries 50,000 to 70,000 distinct CDR3 sequences, 6.2% recorded once. Sequencing was carried out using synovial fluid, either unsorted or a sorted T cell fraction (not recorded which). All receptors derive from a male donor with ankylosing spondylitis. Both conserved end residues are part of each CDR3.

TRBV29-1	TRBJ1-1	CSVEDRGLSEAFF
TRBV20-1	TRBJ1-2	CSAPRPGGYTF
TRBV28	TRBJ2-3	CASRPRSGTSEGTQYF
TRBV7-2	TRBJ2-2	CASSFRLGGRLGELFF
TRBV7-9	TRBJ1-1	CASSPRELNTEAFF
TRBV4-1	TRBJ2-5	CASSSGRLAEETQYF
TRBV29-1	TRBJ1-6	CSVQETGGGEPLHF
TRBV18	TRBJ2-1	CASSGGSDSYNEQFF
TRBV7-7	TRBJ2-1	CASSLDASSYNEQFF
TRBV5-6	TRBJ1-1	CASLRGTGARNTEAFF
TRBV12-3/TRBV12-4	TRBJ2-7	CASSLLGRTTEQYF
TRBV29-1	TRBJ1-1	CSVVVTGNTEAFF
TRBV7-9	TRBJ2-3	CASSLSQLALDTQYF
TRBV18	TRBJ2-7	CASSPAAGSYEQYF
TRBV20-1	TRBJ2-6	CSARAPGLGGPGANVLTF
TRBV20-1	TRBJ1-3	CSAETGPGNTIYF
TRBV11-2	TRBJ2-3	CASTPLESPYTQYF
TRBV30	TRBJ2-3	CAWGTQDALRTVTQYF
TRBV3-1	TRBJ2-7	CASSPAGPGLGEQYF
TRBV7-2	TRBJ2-1	CASSARLVGNEQFF
TRBV7-3	TRBJ2-1	CASSPELRSSYNEQFF
TRBV5-6	TRBJ2-7	CASSTLFSYEQYF
TRBV12-3/TRBV12-4	TRBJ1-5	CASSLRFRDQPQHF
TRBV20-1	TRBJ2-5	CSARRTSDQETQYF
TRBV12-3/TRBV12-4	TRBJ2-7	CASSPEGGVVEQYF
TRBV9	TRBJ2-7	CASSAVPGQTYEQYF
TRBV6-1	TRBJ2-1	CASSLINRGSNEQFF
TRBV15	TRBJ2-1	CATSREAQGASEQFF
TRBV5-1	TRBJ2-1	CASSPQSEQFF
TRBV18	TRBJ2-1	CASSPSLAGYNEQFF
TRBV18	TRBJ1-3	CASSPVEGLSGNTIYF
TRBV12-3/TRBV12-4	TRBJ2-7	CASRGAGVGEQYF
TRBV28	TRBJ2-1	CASNILGTKIHNEQFF
TRBV11-3	TRBJ2-2	CASSQGLDTGELFF
TRBV5-5	TRBJ2-1	CASSSNVGRRVPEQFF
TRBV5-1	TRBJ2-5	CASSLAPSVAQTQYF
TRBV7-2	TRBJ1-3	CASSNFRAGNTIYF
TRBV2	TRBJ2-5	CASGKGLPGETQYF
TRBV7-2	TRBJ2-1	CASSLAAYGGNEQFF
TRBV15	TRBJ2-2	CATSRWDGGNTGELFF
TRBV5-1	TRBJ2-5	CASTLNLAGSASETQYF
TRBV10-3	TRBJ2-5	CAISESGYETQYF
TRBV18	TRBJ2-1	CASSGTRRDNEQFF
TRBV3-1	TRBJ2-1	CAASGSRNEQFF
TRBV28	TRBJ1-5	CASGLGGQPQHF